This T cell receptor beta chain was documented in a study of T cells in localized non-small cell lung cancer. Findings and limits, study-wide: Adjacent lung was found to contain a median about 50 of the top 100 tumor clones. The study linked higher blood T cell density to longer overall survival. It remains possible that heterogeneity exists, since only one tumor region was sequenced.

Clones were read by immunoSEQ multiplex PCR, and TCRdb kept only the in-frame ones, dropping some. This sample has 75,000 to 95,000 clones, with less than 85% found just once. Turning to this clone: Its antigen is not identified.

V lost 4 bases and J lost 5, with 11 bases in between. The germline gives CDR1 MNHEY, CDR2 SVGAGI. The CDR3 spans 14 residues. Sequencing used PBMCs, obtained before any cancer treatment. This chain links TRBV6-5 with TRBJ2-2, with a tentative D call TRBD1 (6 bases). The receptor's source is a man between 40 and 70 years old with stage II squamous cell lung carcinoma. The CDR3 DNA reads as TGTGCCAGCAGTTCATACAGGGTGACCGGGGAGCTGTTTTTT. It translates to CASSSYRVTGELFF.